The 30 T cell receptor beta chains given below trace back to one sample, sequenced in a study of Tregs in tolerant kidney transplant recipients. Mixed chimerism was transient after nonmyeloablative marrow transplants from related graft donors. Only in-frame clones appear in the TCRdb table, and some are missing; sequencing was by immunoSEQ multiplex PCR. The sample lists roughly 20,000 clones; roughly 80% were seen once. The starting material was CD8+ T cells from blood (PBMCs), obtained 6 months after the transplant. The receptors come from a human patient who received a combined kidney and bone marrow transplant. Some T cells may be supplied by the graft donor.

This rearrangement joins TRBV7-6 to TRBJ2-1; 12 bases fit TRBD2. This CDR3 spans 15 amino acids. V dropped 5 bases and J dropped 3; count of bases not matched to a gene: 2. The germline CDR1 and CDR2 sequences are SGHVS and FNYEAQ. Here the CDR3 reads CASSRTSGNYNEQFF. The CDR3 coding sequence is TGTGCCAGCAGCCGGACTAGCGGGAACTACAATGAGCAGTTCTTC.

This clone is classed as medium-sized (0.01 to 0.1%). The CDR3 protein is CASSSSDTGYEQYF. The DNA for the CDR3 is TGTGCCAGCAGCTCCTCTGACACAGGGTACGAGCAGTACTTC. The rearrangement uses TRBV6-5 and TRBJ2-7, with D perhaps matching TRBD1 (6 bases). This CDR3 region has 14 residues. CDR1 and CDR2 from the germline V gene are MNHEY and SVGAGI. Trimming removed 6 bases from V and 4 bases from J, with 16 bases in between.

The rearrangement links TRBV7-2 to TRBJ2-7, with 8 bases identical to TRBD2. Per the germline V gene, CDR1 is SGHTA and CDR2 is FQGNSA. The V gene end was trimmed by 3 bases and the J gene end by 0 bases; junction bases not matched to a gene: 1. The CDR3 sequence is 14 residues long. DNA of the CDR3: TGTGCCAGCAGCTTTACTAGCGGCTCCTACGAGCAGTACTTC. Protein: CASSFTSGSYEQYF.

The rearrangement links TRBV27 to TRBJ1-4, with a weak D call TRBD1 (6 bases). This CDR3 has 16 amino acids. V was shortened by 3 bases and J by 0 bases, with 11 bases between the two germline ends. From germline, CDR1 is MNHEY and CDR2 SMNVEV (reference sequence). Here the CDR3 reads CASSFLGAATNEKLFF. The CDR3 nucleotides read TGTGCCAGCAGTTTTTTGGGGGCGGCAACTAATGAAAAACTGTTTTTT.

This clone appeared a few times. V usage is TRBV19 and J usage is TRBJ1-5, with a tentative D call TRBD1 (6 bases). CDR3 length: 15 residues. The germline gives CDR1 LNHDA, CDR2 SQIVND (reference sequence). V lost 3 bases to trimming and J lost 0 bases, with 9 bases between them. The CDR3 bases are TGTGCCAGTAGTATCGGACAGCATAGCAATCAGCCCCAGCATTTT. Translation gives CASSIGQHSNQPQHF. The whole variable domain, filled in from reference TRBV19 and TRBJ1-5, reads DGGITQSPKYLFRKEGQNVTLSCEQNLNHDAMYWYRQDPGQGLRLIYYSQIVNDFQKGDIAEGYSVSREKKESFPLTVTSAQKNPTAFYLCASSIGQHSNQPQHFGDGTRLSIL.

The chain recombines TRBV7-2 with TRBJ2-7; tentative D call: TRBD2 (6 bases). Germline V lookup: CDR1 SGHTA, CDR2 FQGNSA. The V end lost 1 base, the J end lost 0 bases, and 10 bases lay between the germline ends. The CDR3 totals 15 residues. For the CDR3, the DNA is TGTGCCAGCAGCTTAGTTAGCGGAAGCTCCTACGAGCAGTACTTC. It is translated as CASSLVSGSSYEQYF.

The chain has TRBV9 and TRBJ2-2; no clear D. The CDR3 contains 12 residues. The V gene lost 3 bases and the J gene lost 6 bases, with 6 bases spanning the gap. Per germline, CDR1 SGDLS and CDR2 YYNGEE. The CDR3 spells CASSAGSGELFF. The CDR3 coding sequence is TGTGCCAGCAGCGCCGGGTCCGGGGAGCTGTTTTTT.

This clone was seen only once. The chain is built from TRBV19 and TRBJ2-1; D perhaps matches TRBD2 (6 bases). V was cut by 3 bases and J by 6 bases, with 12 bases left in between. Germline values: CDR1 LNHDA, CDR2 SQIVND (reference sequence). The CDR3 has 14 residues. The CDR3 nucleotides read TGTGCCAGTAGTATCTTCGGGAGTTCCAATGAGCAGTTCTTC. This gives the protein CASSIFGSSNEQFF.

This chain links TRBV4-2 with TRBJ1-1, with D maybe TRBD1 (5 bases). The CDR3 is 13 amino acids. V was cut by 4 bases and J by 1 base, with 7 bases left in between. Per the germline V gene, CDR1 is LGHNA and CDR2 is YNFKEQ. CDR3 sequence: CASSLGQNTEAFF. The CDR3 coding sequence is TGTGCCAGCAGCCTTGGACAGAACACTGAAGCTTTCTTT.

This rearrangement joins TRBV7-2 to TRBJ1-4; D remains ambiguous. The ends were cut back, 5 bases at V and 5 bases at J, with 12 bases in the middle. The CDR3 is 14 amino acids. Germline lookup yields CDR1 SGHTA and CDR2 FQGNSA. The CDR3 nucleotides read TGTGCCAGCAGCCCCGACATAGACAATGAAAAACTGTTTTTT. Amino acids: CASSPDIDNEKLFF.

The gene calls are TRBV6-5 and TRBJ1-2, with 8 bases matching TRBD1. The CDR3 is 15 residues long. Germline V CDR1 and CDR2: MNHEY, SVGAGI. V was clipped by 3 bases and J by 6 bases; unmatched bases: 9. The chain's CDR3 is CASSYLFTGGDGYTF. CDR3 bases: TGTGCCAGCAGTTATCTTTTCACAGGGGGTGATGGCTACACCTTC.

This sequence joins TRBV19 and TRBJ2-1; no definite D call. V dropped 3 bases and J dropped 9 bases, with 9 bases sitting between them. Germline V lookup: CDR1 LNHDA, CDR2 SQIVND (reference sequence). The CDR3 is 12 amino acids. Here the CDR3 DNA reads TGTGCCAGTAGTATCGGTTTGGTTGAGCAGTTCTTC. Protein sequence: CASSIGLVEQFF. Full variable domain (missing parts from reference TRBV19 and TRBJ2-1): DGGITQSPKYLFRKEGQNVTLSCEQNLNHDAMYWYRQDPGQGLRLIYYSQIVNDFQKGDIAEGYSVSREKKESFPLTVTSAQKNPTAFYLCASSIGLVEQFFGPGTRLTVL.

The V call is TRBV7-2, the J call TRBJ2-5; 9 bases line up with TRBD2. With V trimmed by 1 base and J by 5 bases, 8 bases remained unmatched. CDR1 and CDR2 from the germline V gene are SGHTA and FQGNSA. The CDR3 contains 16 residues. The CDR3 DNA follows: TGTGCCAGCAGCTTAGTGGGACTAGCTATCGATGAGACCCAGTACTTC. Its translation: CASSLVGLAIDETQYF.

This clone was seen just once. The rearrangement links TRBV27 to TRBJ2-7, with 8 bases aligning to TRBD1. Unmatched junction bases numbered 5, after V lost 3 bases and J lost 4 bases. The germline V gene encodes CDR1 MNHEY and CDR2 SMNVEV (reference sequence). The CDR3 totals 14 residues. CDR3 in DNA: TGTGCCAGCAGTTTCGGGACAGGTACTTACGAGCAGTACTTC. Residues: CASSFGTGTYEQYF.

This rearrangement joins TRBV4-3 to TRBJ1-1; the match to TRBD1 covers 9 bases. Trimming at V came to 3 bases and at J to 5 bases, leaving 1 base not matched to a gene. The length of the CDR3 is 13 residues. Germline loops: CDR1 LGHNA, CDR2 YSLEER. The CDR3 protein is CASSHGQGTEAFF. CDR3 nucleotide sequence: TGCGCCAGCAGCCATGGACAGGGGACTGAAGCTTTCTTT.

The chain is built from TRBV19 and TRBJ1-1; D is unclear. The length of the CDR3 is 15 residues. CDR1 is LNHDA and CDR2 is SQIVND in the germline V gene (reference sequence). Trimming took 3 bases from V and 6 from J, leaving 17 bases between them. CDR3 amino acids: CASSIFGWAEAEAFF. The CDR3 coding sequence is TGTGCCAGTAGTATTTTCGGATGGGCGGAGGCTGAAGCTTTCTTT.

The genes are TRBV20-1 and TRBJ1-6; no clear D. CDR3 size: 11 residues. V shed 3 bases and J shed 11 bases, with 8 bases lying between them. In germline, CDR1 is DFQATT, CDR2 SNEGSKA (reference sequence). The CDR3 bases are TGCAGTGCTAGCCCAGAGGCACCCCTCCACTTT. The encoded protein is CSASPEAPLHF.

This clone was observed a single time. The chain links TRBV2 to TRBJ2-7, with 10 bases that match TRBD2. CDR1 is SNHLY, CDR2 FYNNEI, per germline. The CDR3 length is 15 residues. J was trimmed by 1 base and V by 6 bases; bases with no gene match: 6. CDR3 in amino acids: CASSLSGGSSYEQYF. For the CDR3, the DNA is TGTGCCAGCAGCCTTAGCGGGGGGTCTTCCTACGAGCAGTACTTC.

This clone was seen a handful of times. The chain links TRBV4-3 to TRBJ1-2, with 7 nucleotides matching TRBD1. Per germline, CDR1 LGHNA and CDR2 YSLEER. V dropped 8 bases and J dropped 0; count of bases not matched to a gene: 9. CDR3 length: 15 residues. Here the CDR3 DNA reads TGCGCCAGCTCACTTGGACAGGCCTCTAACTATGGCTACACCTTC. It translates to CASSLGQASNYGYTF.

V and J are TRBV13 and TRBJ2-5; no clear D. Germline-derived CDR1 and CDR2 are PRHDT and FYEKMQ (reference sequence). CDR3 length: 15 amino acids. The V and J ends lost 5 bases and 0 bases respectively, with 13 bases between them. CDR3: CASSPLLEHQETQYF. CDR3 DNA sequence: TGTGCCAGCAGCCCCCTTTTGGAGCACCAAGAGACCCAGTACTTC.

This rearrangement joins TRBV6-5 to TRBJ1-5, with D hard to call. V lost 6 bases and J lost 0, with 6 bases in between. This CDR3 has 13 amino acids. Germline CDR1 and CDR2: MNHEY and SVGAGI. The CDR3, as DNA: TGTGCCAGCAGGGAGGGTAGCAATCAGCCCCAGCATTTT. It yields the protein CASREGSNQPQHF.

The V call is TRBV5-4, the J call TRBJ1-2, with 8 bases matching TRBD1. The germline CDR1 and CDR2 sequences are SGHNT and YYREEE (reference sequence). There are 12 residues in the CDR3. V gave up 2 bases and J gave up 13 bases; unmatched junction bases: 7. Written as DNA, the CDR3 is TGTGCCAGCAGCTTAGGGACAGGAGGATCCACCTTC. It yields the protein CASSLGTGGSTF.

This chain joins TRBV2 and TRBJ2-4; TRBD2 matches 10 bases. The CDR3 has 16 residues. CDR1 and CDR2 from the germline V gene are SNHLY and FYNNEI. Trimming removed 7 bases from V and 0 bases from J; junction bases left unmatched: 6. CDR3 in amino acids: CASTSGGALAKNIQYF. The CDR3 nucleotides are TGTGCCAGCACCAGCGGGGGGGCCCTAGCCAAAAACATTCAGTACTTC.

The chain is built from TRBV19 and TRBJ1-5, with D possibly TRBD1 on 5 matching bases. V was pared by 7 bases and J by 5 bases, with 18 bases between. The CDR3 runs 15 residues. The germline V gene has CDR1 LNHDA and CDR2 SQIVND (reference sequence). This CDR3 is CASTMGTRGYQPQHF. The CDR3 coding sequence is TGTGCCAGTACAATGGGGACTAGAGGATATCAGCCCCAGCATTTT. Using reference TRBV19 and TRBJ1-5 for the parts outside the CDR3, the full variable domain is DGGITQSPKYLFRKEGQNVTLSCEQNLNHDAMYWYRQDPGQGLRLIYYSQIVNDFQKGDIAEGYSVSREKKESFPLTVTSAQKNPTAFYLCASTMGTRGYQPQHFGDGTRLSIL.

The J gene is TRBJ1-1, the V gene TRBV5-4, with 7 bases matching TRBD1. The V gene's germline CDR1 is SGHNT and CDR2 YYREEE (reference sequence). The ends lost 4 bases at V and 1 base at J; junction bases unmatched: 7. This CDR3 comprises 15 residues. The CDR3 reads CASSAYRGGNTEAFF. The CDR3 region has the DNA TGTGCCAGCAGCGCATACAGGGGAGGGAACACTGAAGCTTTCTTT. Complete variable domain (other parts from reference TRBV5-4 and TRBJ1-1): ETGVTQSPTHLIKTRGQQVTLRCSSQSGHNTVSWYQQALGQGPQFIFQYYREEENGRGNFPPRFSGLQFPNYSSELNVNALELDDSALYLCASSAYRGGNTEAFFGQGTRLTVV.

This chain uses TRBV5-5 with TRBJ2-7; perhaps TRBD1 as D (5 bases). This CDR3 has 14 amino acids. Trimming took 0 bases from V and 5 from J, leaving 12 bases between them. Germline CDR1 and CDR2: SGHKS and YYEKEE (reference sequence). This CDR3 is CASSLGQGTNEQYF. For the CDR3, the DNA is TGTGCCAGCAGCTTGGGGCAGGGCACGAACGAGCAGTACTTC.

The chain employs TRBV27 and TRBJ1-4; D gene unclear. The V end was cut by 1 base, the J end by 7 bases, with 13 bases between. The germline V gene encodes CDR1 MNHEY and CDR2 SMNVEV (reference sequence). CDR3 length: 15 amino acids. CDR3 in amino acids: CASSLWSGVGEKLFF. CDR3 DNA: TGTGCCAGCAGTTTATGGTCCGGGGTAGGTGAAAAACTGTTTTTT.

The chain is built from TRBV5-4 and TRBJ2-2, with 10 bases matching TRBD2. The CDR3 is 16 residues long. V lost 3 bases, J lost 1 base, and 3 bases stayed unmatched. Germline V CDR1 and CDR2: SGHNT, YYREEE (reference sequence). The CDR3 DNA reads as TGTGCCAGCAGCTCACTAGCGGGGCTGAACACCGGGGAGCTGTTTTTT. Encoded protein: CASSSLAGLNTGELFF.

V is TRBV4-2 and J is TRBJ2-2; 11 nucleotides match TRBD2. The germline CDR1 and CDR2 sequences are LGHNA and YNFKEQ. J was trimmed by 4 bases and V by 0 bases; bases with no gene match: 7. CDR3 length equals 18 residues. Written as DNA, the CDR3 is TGTGCCAGCAGCCAAGATTGGCTAGCGGGGGGACCCACCGGGGAGCTGTTTTTT. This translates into CASSQDWLAGGPTGELFF.

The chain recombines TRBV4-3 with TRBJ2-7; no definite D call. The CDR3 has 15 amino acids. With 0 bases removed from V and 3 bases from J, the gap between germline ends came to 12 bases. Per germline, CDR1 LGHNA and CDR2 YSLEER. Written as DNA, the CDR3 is TGCGCCAGCAGCCAAGATAGATCCATGTTCTACGAGCAGTACTTC. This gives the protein CASSQDRSMFYEQYF.